This passage covers 3 T cell receptor beta chains from one sample sequenced in a study of T cell responses to AZD1222 COVID-19 vaccine (dated by TCRdb to about 2021). According to the study, the label for this sample's time point signals: about 28 days (+/-7) after the second vaccine dose. The receptor library was made with the immunoSEQ multiplex PCR assay. As stored in TCRdb, this immuneACCESS dataset retains in-frame rearrangements with V and J assigned. A fraction of the clones does not appear; measured against another copy, unresolved V genes explain less than half of the discrepancy, and the remainder lacks a known reason. The sample profile shows about 150,000 clones; 80% to 95% of them were found once. Approximately 1.2% of the sample rests with the top ten. The specimen comprised peripheral blood, sampled 28 days after the second AZD1222 dose. The receptor source for this set is an adult who received the AZD1222 COVID-19 vaccine.

The V and J genes are TRBV6-2 or TRBV6-3 and TRBJ1-5; D unclear. Germline CDR1 reads MNHEY; CDR2 reads SVGEGT. V lost 7 bases and J lost 2, with 12 bases in between. The CDR3 length is 14 residues. CDR3 amino acids: CASTPPGGNQPQHF. Written as DNA, the CDR3 is TGTGCCAGCACCCCCCCCGGTGGCAATCAGCCCCAGCATTTT.

This clone was seen a single time. This chain connects TRBV20-1 to TRBJ2-5; D possibly corresponds to TRBD1 (6 bases). Germline lookup yields CDR1 DFQATT and CDR2 SNEGSKA (reference sequence). The CDR3 is 11 amino acids. Trimming pared 3 bases from V and 4 bases from J, leaving 6 bases between. The CDR3 is CSARDRETQYF. The CDR3 region has the DNA TGCAGTGCTAGGGACAGAGAGACCCAGTACTTC.

V is TRBV6-1 and J is TRBJ1-2, with TRBD1 identical over 8 bases. V shed 1 base and J 4 bases; nucleotides not matched to a gene: 8. Germline CDR1 reads MNHNS; CDR2 reads SASEGT. The CDR3 contains 16 residues. In DNA form, the CDR3 reads TGTGCCAGCAGTGAAGGGTTGGACAGGGTGAGCTATGGCTACACCTTC. This codes for CASSEGLDRVSYGYTF.